The T cell receptor beta chain under discussion was sequenced for a study of T cells after yellow fever vaccination. Broader study findings: Most primary-vaccination clones reappeared after the booster (about 97% CD4, roughly 88% CD8). By day 5 rather than day 15, the secondary response had peaked, though it was weaker.

Germline V gene sequence: CDR1 SQVTM, CDR2 ANQGSEA. The V gene lost 0 bases and the J gene lost 2 bases, with 8 bases spanning the gap. The CDR3 is 13 residues long. TCRdb used MiXCR to reprocess the 5' RACE reads, holding one entry per CDR3 protein. The sample has hundreds of thousands of distinct CDR3 sequences, approximately 4% seen once. This clonotype was counted at least ten times. Its antigen is still unknown. Sequences were derived from PBMCs, sampled 5 days after the yellow fever booster vaccination. The chain joins TRBV29-1 to TRBJ2-7; D gene ambiguous. The sequence was obtained from a man aged 18 to 35 who received the YFV17D yellow fever vaccine. This CDR3 reads CSVEDPLTYEQYF. CDR3 sequence (DNA): TGCAGCGTTGAAGATCCTCTGACCTACGAGCAGTACTTC.